This T cell receptor (beta chain) was profiled in a study of T cells in Graves' hyperthyroidism and ophthalmopathy (dated by TCRdb to the late 2010s). Some background on the complete study: Peripheral blood was collected at initial diagnosis, before any treatment. A discovery cohort of roughly 100 patients, fewer than 50 with Graves' ophthalmopathy and approximately 60 with stable Graves' hyperthyroidism, was used to find distinguishing TCR V-J signatures. Whether ophthalmopathy could be predicted prospectively was tested in an independent validation cohort made up of some 20 hyperthyroidism patients plus 17 patients who later progressed to ophthalmopathy. For training and testing, the 100 or so patients in the discovery cohort were randomly divided in a 7:3 ratio. Thyroid tissue and blood T-cell repertoires from several Graves' hyperthyroidism patients were also compared in the study. After sampling, hyperthyroidism patients received methimazole starting at 30 mg daily, and ophthalmopathy patients received high-dose intravenous methylprednisolone. TCR Vbeta CDR3 sequencing of 120 to 150 peripheral blood samples (43 ophthalmopathy, about 74 hyperthyroidism and approximately 17 progressor patients) is reported in the paper.

A patient counted as having stable Graves' hyperthyroidism if no progression to ophthalmopathy occurred over 18 months of follow-up. Hyperthyroidism patients were newly diagnosed, with disease duration under 2 months, and aged 18 to 65 years. The study excluded patients with uncontrolled infections, other autoimmune diseases, pregnancy or lactation. Diagnoses relied on clinical symptoms, serum thyroxine and TRAb, thyroid ultrasound and orbital computed tomography. PBMCs were separated from 10 ml of fresh peripheral blood using Ficoll-Paque density gradient centrifugation. Total RNA was extracted using Trizol reagent, and RNA quality was assessed on an Agilent 2100 Bioanalyzer. Regarding this clonotype: Its specific antigen is unknown. No much larger clonotype is one base removed from it; base qualities were not supplied.

The germline V gene yields MNHEY for CDR1 and SVGAGI for CDR2. V and J are truncated by 0 bases and 8 bases respectively, leaving an intervening sequence of 13 bases. Inclusive of the bounding cysteine and phenylalanine, the CDR3 is 14 residues long. Just CDR3 DNA is preserved here, 42 bases in frame from base 1. What the work shows at the level of the full study, not this receptor alone: Sample size was not statistically predetermined, and blinding of investigators to group allocation was not performed. In validation, progression to ophthalmopathy was predicted by the model with nearly 71% sensitivity and around 76% specificity, a median of about 6.4 months before onset. A 13 V-J signature model separated ophthalmopathy from stable hyperthyroidism, with 87.88% sensitivity and 81.08% specificity in cross-validation and 80%/75% in testing. Most expanded thyroid clonotypes (frequency above 0.001) were also found in blood, which suggests that blood repertoires may mirror thyroid immune responses.

The TCR beta CDR3 regions were amplified from the RNA transcripts. A first-round RT-PCR of the TCR CDR3 used the HTBI primer set with the Qiagen OneStep RT-PCR kit. Libraries were constructed in a second round of multiplex PCR, after which size selection and purification were carried out. Libraries were sequenced paired-end with 100 bp reads on an Illumina HiSeq2000. As for how the authors treated the data: SOAPnuke was used to process the raw data, with reads discarded if the reads contained adapters or uncalled bases, had a mean Phred below 15, or lacked an exact constant-primer or identifier match. COPE v1.2.5 was used to merge the high-quality paired reads, and each unique nucleotide sequence was defined as a clonotype. MiTCR v1.1 was used to align the clonotypes against IMGT TRBV, TRBD and TRBJ reference segments. Analysis was restricted to V-J combinations with a frequency above 0.0001, which covered 98% to 99.2% of repertoires. A TCS score was defined as the ratio between F50 (clonal expansion) and ExV (chaos), using BLOSUM62-based TCRdist between CDR3 peptides within each V-J. Welch's t-statistics and random forest reduced 500 to 550 V-J features to about 13, which were used in a naive Bayes classifier (R e1071). TCRdb's own reprocessing of the public reads used fastp at Q25 and MiXCR and kept productive beta chains. Entries that share a CDR3 protein sequence are merged under the most common genes and DNA. The V and J calls follow TCRdb's processing rather than the paper's. The sample table contains approximately 330,000 distinct CDR3 sequences; only one count was recorded for around 20% of them. 50% of the sample lies in the top ten.

The receptor was derived from a woman aged 50 to 60 with Graves' hyperthyroidism. This chain is built from TRBV6-5 and TRBJ1-1, with the identity of the D gene unclear. Source material: blood. In nucleotides, the sequence is TGTGCCAGCAGTTACTCTCCGGGTCGTAAAGAAGCTTTCTTT. Translation gives CASSYSPGRKEAFF.